The rows below give T cell receptor beta chains drawn from one sample of a study of CD8+CD57+ T cells in acquired aplastic anemia. TCRdb ran MiXCR on the reads and lists one entry per CDR3 protein. This table holds approximately 160,000 distinct CDR3 sequences, roughly half found once. Material: sorted CD4+, CD8+, or CD8+CD57+ T cells (not recorded which) from PBMCs. These receptors came from a human donor with aplastic anemia. Both conserved end residues are trimmed from each CDR3. The order of the fields is clone size, V gene, CDR3 protein. The size field is filled for only some rows; it gives once, few, many or a size class.

>-|TRBV14
ASSQEGGGLARNTQY
>many|TRBV20-1
SATKSDGYTDTQY
>-|TRBV11-1
ASSLVSVVGEQF
>many|TRBV7-9
ASSDGQGLNTEAF
>-|TRBV15
ATSSEATRRADDTQY
>many|TRBV4-2
ASSQGGDRGGTQH
>many|TRBV4-3
ASSSWTGDTEAF
>-|TRBV5-1
ASSLGRGGSRHEQF
>-|TRBV16
ASSQQDSNQPQH
>-|TRBV19
ASSIGEGTGERSQPQH
>few|TRBV10-3
AISAGTGAYEQY
>many|TRBV7-3
ASSPGQGFPGANVLT
>medium-sized|TRBV20-1
SASPGPTNTGELF
>-|TRBV6-1
ASSEGSHMSHEQF
>many|TRBV5-1
ASSLAGDDTEAF
>many|TRBV7-2
ASSEERNTIY
>-|TRBV18
ASSPRWESNNEQF
>-|TRBV7-9
ASSLEGHGYT
>-|TRBV2
ASSLRTGGGHEQY
>-|TRBV30
AWVAGGTDTQY
>many|TRBV20-1
SATARSGLDGYT
>many|TRBV5-6
ASSLAGEGYGYT
>-|TRBV24-1
APSEPGQGSQPQH
>-|TRBV5-1
ASSLTGGVNTGELY
>-|TRBV25-1
ASSDVLALNTGELF
>-|TRBV10-3
AISDSGKRGEQY
>once|TRBV7-2
ASSLEGQGWGYT
>many|TRBV20-1
SARYIDPDTQY
>-|TRBV7-6
ASSLGSYQQY
>-|TRBV7-9
ASSSGVNTEAF
>-|TRBV10-1
ASSLNLGYEQY
>many|TRBV7-2
ASSSLRGVTEAF
>-|TRBV24-1
ATSDTGLGTEAF
>many|TRBV10-3
AISEGQGGGTGELF
>many|TRBV20-1
SARGPGLASTGELF
>many|TRBV5-1
ASSLGRDTGELF
>-|TRBV19
ASSATGFGTEAF
>-|TRBV11-2
AGTLTSGDPTDTQY
>-|TRBV6-1
ASSDGGSYNEQF
>many|TRBV20-1
SASRTPNEQF
>-|TRBV15
ATSSGGSGKLF
>-|TRBV19
ASNSVKRKGHEKLF
>once|TRBV12-3/TRBV12-4
ASSFPETQY
>-|TRBV15
ATSRDLGYT